These 25 T cell receptor beta chains came from one sample sequenced in a study of molecular identifiers for immune sequencing clone quantification. TCRdb passed the PCR reads through MiXCR, listing each CDR3 protein once. The sample has approximately 630,000 distinct CDR3 sequences, 25% seen once. Sequencing was done on a sample of naive CD8+ T cells from blood, with Jurkat cell RNA spiked in. Specified subset: FACS-sorted CD8+CD4-CCR7+CD45RA+ naive T cells. The receptor set was obtained from a human donor in good health. Some libraries in this study had Jurkat cell RNA spiked in.

The gene calls are TRBV7-2 and TRBJ2-7; D is tentatively TRBD1 or TRBD2 (5 bases each). The CDR3 sequence is 15 residues long. Germline V gives CDR1 SGHTA, CDR2 FQGNSA. V was trimmed by 4 bases and J by 5 bases, leaving 18 bases between them. CDR3 nucleotides: TGTGCCAGCAGCTCCCCCCGCGAGGGGCCAAACGAGCAGTACTTC. Its translation: CASSSPREGPNEQYF.

V and J are TRBV2 and TRBJ2-7; unclear D gene. The CDR3 consists of 15 residues. Trimming took off 5 bases at V and 0 bases at J, with 14 bases between the two ends. Germline V gene data show CDR1 as SNHLY and CDR2 as FYNNEI. CDR3 loop: CASSQETSLSYEQYF. DNA for the CDR3: TGTGCCAGCAGTCAGGAGACATCGCTCTCCTACGAGCAGTACTTC.

The table lists this clonotype with a count of one. The V and J genes are TRBV25-1 and TRBJ2-7, with a weak D call TRBD1 (6 bases). The CDR3 consists of 15 residues. V dropped 7 bases and J dropped 3 bases, with 19 bases sitting between them. CDR1 and CDR2 (germline): MGHDK, SYGVNS. In DNA form, the CDR3 reads TGTGCCAGCATTGGACGACAGGCGATTCTCTACGAGCAGTACTTC. Protein sequence: CASIGRQAILYEQYF.

This clonotype was picked up a small number of times. Written as DNA, the CDR3 is TGCAGTGCTAGAGATTTGGGACTCCCGACTTACGAGCAGTACTTC. Translating it yields CSARDLGLPTYEQYF. The chain combines TRBV20-1 with TRBJ2-7; maybe TRBD2 (6 bases). The germline V and J ends were trimmed by 0 bases and 4 bases, with 16 bases remaining between them. In germline, CDR1 is DFQATT, CDR2 SNEGSKA (reference sequence). This CDR3 is built from 15 residues.

To note about this clonotype: The junction departs from the called germline gene at one end, perhaps through a read error. V and J are TRBV4-3 and TRBJ2-7; 9 positions agree with TRBD1. Germline lookup yields CDR1 LGHNA and CDR2 YSLEER. The CDR3 spans 14 residues. This chain's CDR3 is CAGSLDRGSYEQYF. Here the CDR3 DNA reads TGCGCCGGCAGCCTCGACAGGGGGTCCTACGAGCAGTACTTC.

This clonotype was counted only a few times. A much larger clonotype is one base distant, so this may be a read error. The V call is TRBV4-2, the J call TRBJ2-6; TRBD1 aligns across 7 bases. This CDR3 region has 16 residues. Germline V gene lookup returns CDR1 LGHNA and CDR2 YNFKEQ. CDR3 DNA: TGTGCCAGCAGCCAGCAGGGGGTATTGGGGGCCTACGTCCTGACTTTC. Amino acids: CASSQQGVLGAYVLTF.

Many counts were recorded for this clonotype. The CDR3: CASTSQARGAFF. The CDR3 nucleotides read TGTGCCAGTACCTCCCAGGCCCGAGGAGCTTTCTTT. The chain combines TRBV19 with TRBJ1-1; D gene uncertain. Trimming took off 7 bases at V and 10 bases at J, with 16 bases between the two ends. The CDR3 spans 12 residues. CDR1 is LNHDA and CDR2 is SQIVND in the germline V gene (reference sequence).

The genes are TRBV6-1 and TRBJ2-1, with unresolved D. This CDR3 region has 13 residues. V dropped 6 bases and J dropped 8 bases, with 14 bases sitting between them. The germline CDR1 and CDR2 sequences are MNHNS and SASEGT. The CDR3, as DNA: TGTGCCAGCAGCCCTCCTGTGGGCGATGAGCAGTTCTTC. This sequence encodes CASSPPVGDEQFF.

This clonotype occurred a few times. The chain links TRBV6-6 to TRBJ2-7; D might be TRBD1 (6 bases). The CDR3 totals 16 residues. The V gene lost 4 bases and the J gene lost 7 bases, with 23 bases spanning the gap. Germline lookup yields CDR1 MNHNY and CDR2 SVGAGI (reference sequence). The CDR3 bases are TGTGCCAGCAGTTCCCCGGCGGACAGCCCTTTCGGAGAGCAGTACTTC. Translated: CASSSPADSPFGEQYF.

The chain couples TRBV13 to TRBJ2-4, with 8 nucleotides matching TRBD1. The germline CDR1 and CDR2 sequences are PRHDT and FYEKMQ (reference sequence). This CDR3 has 17 residues. Trimming took 4 bases from V and 4 from J; bases not matched to a gene: 12. CDR3 in DNA: TGTGCCAGCAGCTCCGACAGGGGAGGCTCAGAAAAAAACATTCAGTACTTC. The encoded protein is CASSSDRGGSEKNIQYF.

V usage is TRBV7-9 and J usage is TRBJ2-6; no reliable D call. Per germline, CDR1 SEHNR and CDR2 FQNEAQ (reference sequence). V lost 5 bases, J lost 0 bases, and 11 bases lay in between. The CDR3 runs 16 residues. The DNA for the CDR3 is TGTGCCAGCAGCCCTACGGCAGACTCTGGGGCCAACGTCCTGACTTTC. Its translation is CASSPTADSGANVLTF.

This clonotype was observed once. A read error may be the cause here, since a much bigger clone is one base away. This chain joins TRBV30 and TRBJ1-1, with D uncertain. The germline gives CDR1 GTSNPN, CDR2 SVGIG (reference sequence). The CDR3 runs to 12 residues. CDR3 sequence: CAWELEGTEASF. The CDR3 DNA reads as TGTGCCTGGGAATTGGAGGGCACTGAAGCTTCCTTT.

This chain links TRBV19 with TRBJ2-7; 7 nucleotides align to TRBD1. J gave up 0 bases and V 2 bases, and 4 bases lay outside the gene matches. There are 15 residues in the CDR3. Per germline, CDR1 LNHDA and CDR2 SQIVND (reference sequence). The CDR3 spells CASSITQGISYEQYF. The CDR3 region has the DNA TGTGCCAGTAGTATAACACAGGGGATCTCCTACGAGCAGTACTTC.

This clonotype was seen repeatedly, ten times or more. The rearrangement uses TRBV21-1 and TRBJ1-5; the table's D gene call, TRBD1, was not cross checked with the DNA. TRBV21-1 is a pseudogene. The CDR3 totals 13 residues. The CDR3 is CARSDRDDQPQHF. Written as DNA, the CDR3 is TGTGCCAGAAGCGACAGGGATGATCAGCCCCAGCATTTT.

This clonotype was found many times. This rearrangement joins TRBV6-6 to TRBJ2-1; 10 positions agree with TRBD2. With V trimmed by 2 bases and J by 6 bases, 1 base remained unmatched. CDR1 is MNHNY, CDR2 SVGAGI, per germline (reference sequence). The CDR3 extends over 14 amino acids. CDR3 bases: TGTGCCAGCAGTTACCTAGCGGGAGTCAATGAGCAGTTCTTC. This gives the protein CASSYLAGVNEQFF.

To note about this clonotype: A much bigger clone sits one base away, suggesting this may be a read error. The chain uses TRBV7-9 and TRBJ2-3, with 7 bases aligning to TRBD1. Germline loops: CDR1 SEHNR, CDR2 FQNEAQ (reference sequence). The CDR3 totals 16 residues. The junction had 12 bases not matched to a gene; V was cut back by 5 bases and J by 4 bases. Written as DNA, the CDR3 is TGTGCCAGCAGCCTTACAGACAGGGTGTTTTCAGATACGCAGTATTTT. Translated: CASSLTDRVFSDTQYF.

This clonotype occurred many times. The gene calls are TRBV9 and TRBJ2-7, with 10 nucleotides matching TRBD1. This CDR3 contains 15 residues. Trimming removed 3 bases from V and 4 bases from J; junction bases left unmatched: 7. CDR1 and CDR2 from the germline V gene are SGDLS and YYNGEE. CDR3 protein: CASSGDGDRGYEQYF. The CDR3 DNA follows: TGTGCCAGCAGCGGCGATGGGGACAGGGGTTACGAGCAGTACTTC.

This clonotype appeared many times. The CDR3 region is CASSLTLSSYNEQFF. As DNA, the CDR3 is TGTGCCAGCAGCCTGACGTTGAGCTCCTACAATGAGCAGTTCTTC. J is TRBJ2-1 and V is TRBV7-9; unclear D gene. This CDR3 is 15 amino acids long. Germline CDR1 and CDR2: SEHNR and FQNEAQ (reference sequence). V was cut by 5 bases and J by 0 bases, with 11 bases left in between.

This clonotype has at least ten counts. The chain employs TRBV6-6 and TRBJ2-7; tentatively, D is TRBD2 (6 bases). This CDR3 spans 13 amino acids. The germline V and J ends were trimmed by 7 bases and 4 bases, with 14 bases remaining between them. Germline-derived CDR1 and CDR2 are MNHNY and SVGAGI (reference sequence). CDR3 protein: CASNPGESYEQYF. CDR3 DNA sequence: TGTGCCAGCAATCCGGGGGAAAGTTACGAGCAGTACTTC.

This clonotype was recorded many times. The rearrangement uses TRBV25-1 and TRBJ2-1; D is possibly TRBD2 (6 bases). The CDR3 length is 11 residues. Germline V lookup: CDR1 MGHDK, CDR2 SYGVNS. V dropped 6 bases and J dropped 9 bases, with 9 bases sitting between them. The CDR3 DNA is TGTGCCAGCAGGATCGGGGGTGAGCAGTTCTTC. Encoded protein: CASRIGGEQFF.

In this sample, this clonotype turned up many times. The chain recombines TRBV25-1 with TRBJ2-1; 7 nucleotides line up with TRBD1. V was clipped by 5 bases and J by 7 bases; unmatched bases: 2. Germline-derived CDR1 and CDR2 are MGHDK and SYGVNS. The length of the CDR3 is 12 residues. The CDR3 reads CASSLQGNEQFF. DNA for the CDR3: TGTGCCAGCAGTCTACAGGGGAATGAGCAGTTCTTC. Looking up the rest from reference TRBV25-1 and TRBJ2-1 gives the full variable domain: EADIYQTPRYLVIGTGKKITLECSQTMGHDKMYWYQQDPGMELHLIHYSYGVNSTEKGDLSSESTVSRIRTEHFPLTLESARPSHTSQYLCASSLQGNEQFFGPGTRLTVL.

This clonotype showed up many times. V is TRBV19 and J is TRBJ2-1, with 8 positions matching TRBD1. The CDR3 loop spans 16 amino acids. V gave up 4 bases and J gave up 0 bases; unmatched junction bases: 5. From germline, CDR1 is LNHDA and CDR2 SQIVND (reference sequence). CDR3 in DNA: TGTGCCAGTAGTACCGGGACAGGACTCTCCTACAATGAGCAGTTCTTC. The encoded protein is CASSTGTGLSYNEQFF. Full variable domain (rest looked up from reference TRBV19 and TRBJ2-1): DGGITQSPKYLFRKEGQNVTLSCEQNLNHDAMYWYRQDPGQGLRLIYYSQIVNDFQKGDIAEGYSVSREKKESFPLTVTSAQKNPTAFYLCASSTGTGLSYNEQFFGPGTRLTVL.

The CDR3 nucleotides are TGTGCCAGCAGCCCCGGAGGGGGGGCAGTCTACGAGCAGTACTTC. Translated: CASSPGGGAVYEQYF. The rearrangement links TRBV28 to TRBJ2-7, with a weak D call TRBD2 (7 bases). Deletions cut 6 bases from V and 3 bases from J, with 18 bases between. The germline V gene has CDR1 MDHEN and CDR2 SYDVKM. This CDR3 contains 15 residues.

As to this clonotype: This may stem from a read error, because a much larger clone lies one nucleotide away. V gene TRBV5-6 combines with J gene TRBJ2-3; TRBD2 matches at 12 bases. The V gene's germline CDR1 is SGHDT and CDR2 YYEEEE. The CDR3 has 17 amino acids. CDR3 DNA: TGTGCCTGCAGCCCGGGGCTAGCGGGAGGGACTACGGATACGCAGTATTTT. Its protein is CACSPGLAGGTTDTQYF.

This clonotype was seen at least ten times. The chain carries TRBV19 and TRBJ2-3; TRBD2 matches at 8 bases. Germline V gene data show CDR1 as LNHDA and CDR2 as SQIVND (reference sequence). V shed 1 base, J shed 7 bases, and the junction held 7 bases outside the gene matches. This CDR3 has 15 residues. CDR3 nucleotides: TGTGCCAGTAGTATAGCGAGCGGGAGAACAAATACGCAGTATTTT. Protein sequence: CASSIASGRTNTQYF.